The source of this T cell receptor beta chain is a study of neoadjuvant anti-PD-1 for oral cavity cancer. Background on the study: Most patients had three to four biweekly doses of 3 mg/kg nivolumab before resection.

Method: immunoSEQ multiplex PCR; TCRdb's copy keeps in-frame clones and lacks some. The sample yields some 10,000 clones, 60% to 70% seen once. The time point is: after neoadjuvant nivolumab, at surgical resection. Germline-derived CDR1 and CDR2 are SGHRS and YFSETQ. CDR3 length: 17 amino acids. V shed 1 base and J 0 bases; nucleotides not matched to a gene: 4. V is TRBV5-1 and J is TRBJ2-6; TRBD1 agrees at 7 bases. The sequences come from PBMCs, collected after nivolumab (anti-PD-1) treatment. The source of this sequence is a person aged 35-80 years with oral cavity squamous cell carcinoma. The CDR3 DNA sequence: TGCGCCAGCAGCTTGACCGGACAGGCCTCTGGGGCCAACGTCCTGACTTTC. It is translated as CASSLTGQASGANVLTF. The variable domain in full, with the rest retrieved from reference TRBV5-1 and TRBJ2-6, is KAGVTQTPRYLIKTRGQQVTLSCSPISGHRSVSWYQQTPGQGLQFLFEYFSETQRNKGNFPGRFSGRQFSNSRSEMNVSTLELGDSALYLCASSLTGQASGANVLTFGAGSRLTVL.